Following are 18 T cell receptor beta chains from one sample sequenced in a study of cytomegalovirus exposure and HLA in healthy donors. The PCR contained 60 Vbeta and 13 Jbeta primers. Method: immunoSEQ multiplex PCR; TCRdb's copy keeps in-frame clones and lacks some. The table lists roughly 73,000 clones. The specimen was PBMCs. All receptors come from a man between 50 and 59 years old in good health and CMV-seropositive.

V and J are TRBV29-1 and TRBJ2-3, with TRBD1 matching 7 bases. The length of the CDR3 is 13 residues. The V gene's germline CDR1 is SQVTM and CDR2 ANQGSEA. V lost 7 bases and J lost 1; bases outside the gene matches: 5. The CDR3 loop is CSAGTAGTDTQYF. The CDR3 DNA sequence: TGCAGCGCCGGGACAGCGGGCACAGATACGCAGTATTTT.

J is TRBJ1-2 and V is TRBV7-9, with D perhaps matching TRBD1 (5 bases). The CDR3 runs to 14 residues. V gave up 1 base and J gave up 7 bases, with 13 bases separating them. Germline-derived CDR1 and CDR2 are SEHNR and FQNEAQ (reference sequence). The CDR3 DNA sequence: TGTGCCAGCAGCTTAGAGACGGGGGAGGCTGGCTACACCTTC. Its protein is CASSLETGEAGYTF.

The V gene is TRBV5-1, the J gene TRBJ1-2; D perhaps matches TRBD1 (6 bases). V lost 3 bases and J 4 bases, leaving 13 bases between the germline ends. Germline V gives CDR1 SGHRS, CDR2 YFSETQ. CDR3 size: 14 residues. CDR3 DNA: TGCGCCAGCAGCTCCCGGACAGCTAGCTATGGCTACACCTTC. Its protein product is CASSSRTASYGYTF.

J is TRBJ2-7 and V is TRBV7-9; 11 nucleotides agree with TRBD1. CDR3 length equals 15 residues. Trimming at V came to 4 bases and at J to 2 bases, leaving 4 bases not matched to a gene. Germline V CDR1 and CDR2: SEHNR, FQNEAQ (reference sequence). This chain's CDR3 is CASSSGTGGPYEQYF. CDR3 bases: TGTGCCAGCAGCTCCGGGACAGGGGGACCCTACGAGCAGTACTTC.

The V gene is TRBV12-5, the J gene TRBJ1-4, with D maybe TRBD1 (5 bases). The CDR3 length is 13 residues. The V and J ends lost 6 bases and 4 bases respectively, with 9 bases between them. The germline V gene has CDR1 LGHNT and CDR2 FRNRAP. The CDR3 bases are TGTGCTAGTGGGCTGACAGTTAATGAAAAACTGTTTTTT. Amino acids: CASGLTVNEKLFF.

This chain uses TRBV5-1 with TRBJ1-2, with D tentatively TRBD1 (6 bases). The CDR3 runs 14 residues. The V gene's germline CDR1 is SGHRS and CDR2 YFSETQ. V lost 2 bases to trimming and J lost 2 bases, with 10 bases between them. The CDR3 DNA reads TGCGCCAGCAGCTTTGGGGGCGCCAACTATGGCTACACCTTC. It encodes CASSFGGANYGYTF.

The chain couples TRBV27 to TRBJ2-7; D perhaps matches TRBD1 (5 bases). Germline V lookup: CDR1 MNHEY, CDR2 SMNVEV (reference sequence). Trimming left V 6 bases short and J 7 bases short, with 13 bases between. The CDR3 spans 12 residues. In nucleotides, the CDR3 is TGTGCCAGCAGGGGGCTTTCCACGGAGCAGTACTTC. This gives the protein CASRGLSTEQYF.

V and J are TRBV11-2 and TRBJ1-1; 7 nucleotides match TRBD1. V shed 2 bases and J 1 base; nucleotides not matched to a gene: 7. From germline, CDR1 is SGHAT and CDR2 FQNNGV. The CDR3 has 16 residues. CDR3 residues: CASSLNRGRKNTEAFF. In DNA, the CDR3 is TGTGCCAGCAGCTTAAACAGGGGAAGGAAGAACACTGAAGCTTTCTTT.

CDR3 nucleotide sequence: TGCGCCAGCAGCCATCGGACTAGCTACTACGAGCAGTACTTC. It encodes CASSHRTSYYEQYF. The J gene is TRBJ2-7, the V gene TRBV4-1; 8 bases are shared with TRBD2. J lost 3 bases, V lost 3 bases, and 4 bases had no gene match. CDR3 length: 14 amino acids. Germline CDR1 MGHRA, CDR2 YSYEKL.

The V and J genes are TRBV5-6 and TRBJ2-3; 8 bases line up with TRBD1. This CDR3 spans 16 amino acids. Germline V gene lookup returns CDR1 SGHDT and CDR2 YYEEEE. With 3 bases clipped from V and 2 bases from J, the junction kept 8 bases outside the gene matches. CDR3 loop: CASSSSTGAYTDTQYF. CDR3 DNA sequence: TGTGCCAGCAGCTCATCGACAGGGGCGTACACAGATACGCAGTATTTT.

The V call is TRBV25-1, the J call TRBJ1-6; D is unresolved. The length of the CDR3 is 16 residues. V lost 2 bases and J 7 bases, leaving 15 bases between the germline ends. Germline V gene sequence: CDR1 MGHDK, CDR2 SYGVNS. This chain's CDR3 is CASSEHSVGENSPLHF. In DNA form, the CDR3 reads TGTGCCAGCAGTGAACACAGCGTTGGGGAGAATTCACCCCTCCACTTT.

The rearrangement uses TRBV7-2 and TRBJ2-7, with D perhaps TRBD2 (7 bases). V lost 0 bases, J lost 9 bases, and 12 bases lay in between. This CDR3 is 13 amino acids long. The germline V gene encodes CDR1 SGHTA and CDR2 FQGNSA. The CDR3 region is CASSLAGGVAQYF. The CDR3 DNA sequence: TGTGCCAGCAGCTTAGCAGGGGGGGTCGCGCAGTACTTC.

The chain couples TRBV7-2 to TRBJ1-2; possibly TRBD1 for D (5 bases). Deletions cut 1 base from V and 6 bases from J, with 15 bases between. The germline CDR1 and CDR2 sequences are SGHTA and FQGNSA. This CDR3 spans 15 amino acids. The CDR3 here is CASSLEPRGANGYTF. The CDR3 DNA follows: TGTGCCAGCAGCTTAGAGCCAAGGGGCGCAAATGGCTACACCTTC.

The rearrangement uses TRBV6-1 and TRBJ1-1; no definite D call. Germline CDR1 MNHNS, CDR2 SASEGT. V was pared by 5 bases and J by 10 bases, with 17 bases between. There are 13 residues in the CDR3. DNA of the CDR3: TGTGCCAGCAGTCAAGGCCGCCGGGGAATAGCTTTCTTT. Translation: CASSQGRRGIAFF.

The chain couples TRBV25-1 to TRBJ2-3; tentatively, D is TRBD1 (5 bases). This CDR3 comprises 16 residues. Trimming removed 0 bases from V and 1 base from J, with 11 bases in between. Germline V gene sequence: CDR1 MGHDK, CDR2 SYGVNS. The CDR3, as DNA: TGTGCCAGCAGTGAATATAGGGGTGAGGGCACAGATACGCAGTATTTT. Its translation: CASSEYRGEGTDTQYF.

The J gene is TRBJ2-7, the V gene TRBV9, with 8 bases aligning to TRBD2. CDR1 is SGDLS and CDR2 is YYNGEE in the germline V gene. V was clipped by 0 bases and J by 2 bases; unmatched bases: 7. CDR3 length: 16 amino acids. CDR3 region: CASSVEGTRGAYEQYF. Written as DNA, the CDR3 is TGTGCCAGCAGCGTAGAGGGGACTAGGGGAGCCTACGAGCAGTACTTC.

This sequence joins TRBV11-2 and TRBJ1-1, with D maybe TRBD1 (6 bases). Germline lookup yields CDR1 SGHAT and CDR2 FQNNGV. This CDR3 has 16 amino acids. The ends were cut back, 5 bases at V and 5 bases at J, with 21 bases in the middle. CDR3 nucleotides: TGTGCCAGCAGCCCTTTCCTACAGGGAAGACGGACTGAAGCTTTCTTT. Its translation: CASSPFLQGRRTEAFF.

V is TRBV30 and J is TRBJ1-2, with 8 nucleotides matching TRBD1. This CDR3 is 15 amino acids long. The germline CDR1 and CDR2 sequences are GTSNPN and SVGIG (reference sequence). Unmatched junction bases numbered 5, after V lost 1 base and J lost 1 base. CDR3 sequence reads: CAWSAGTGYNYGYTF. For the CDR3, the DNA is TGTGCCTGGAGTGCCGGGACAGGCTATAACTATGGCTACACCTTC.